This T cell receptor (beta chain) was retrieved from a study of CXCR3-negative and CXCR3-positive naive CD8 T cells. Study overall: Across all libraries, TRB reads numbered some 140 million, with about 1.5 +/- 0.3 million in each library.

Germline-derived CDR1 and CDR2 are SGHRS and YFSETQ. CDR3 size: 14 residues. In preparing the TRB cDNA libraries, 5' RACE with UMI labels was used. TCRdb reprocessed the 5' RACE reads, keeping one entry per CDR3 protein, no DNA. The table for this sample gives approximately 88,000 distinct CDR3 sequences. Study-wide results and caveats: Naive cells positive for CXCR3 carried more hydrophobic TRB CDR3s than CXCR3-negative ones. With CXCR3 expression partially decreased after cryopreservation, most assays relied on fresh PBMCs.

Comment on this clonotype: Its antigen is as yet unknown.

J is TRBJ1-1 and V is TRBV5-1; TCRdb reports TRBD1, a call that lacks DNA to check it against. This clonotype was obtained from a human donor in good health. Some clones in this sample may be carry-over from other donors' samples. The sample taken for sequencing was naive CXCR3+ CD8+ T cells from blood. Indicated subset: CD45RO-CCR7+CD27+CD95- naive CD8+ T cells expressing CXCR3 (TNR3+). The CDR3 protein is CASSFGQGPTEAFF.